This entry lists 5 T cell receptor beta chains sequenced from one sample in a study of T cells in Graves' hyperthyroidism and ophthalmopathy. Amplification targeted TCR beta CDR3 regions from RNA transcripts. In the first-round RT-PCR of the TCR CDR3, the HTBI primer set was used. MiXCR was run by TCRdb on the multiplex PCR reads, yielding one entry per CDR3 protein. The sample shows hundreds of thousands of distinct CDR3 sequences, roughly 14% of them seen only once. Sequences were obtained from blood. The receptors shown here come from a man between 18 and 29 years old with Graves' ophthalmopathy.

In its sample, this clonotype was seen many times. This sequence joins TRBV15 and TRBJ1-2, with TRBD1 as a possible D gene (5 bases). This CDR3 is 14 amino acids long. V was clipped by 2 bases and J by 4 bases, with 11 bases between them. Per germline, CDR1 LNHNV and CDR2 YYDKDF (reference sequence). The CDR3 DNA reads TGTGCCACCAGCAGATCGGACACGGGCTATGGCTACACCTTC. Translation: CATSRSDTGYGYTF.

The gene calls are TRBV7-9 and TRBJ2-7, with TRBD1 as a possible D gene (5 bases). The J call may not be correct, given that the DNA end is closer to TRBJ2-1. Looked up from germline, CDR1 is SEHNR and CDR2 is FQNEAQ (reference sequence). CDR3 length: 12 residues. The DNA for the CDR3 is TGTGCCAGCAGCCGGACACTCTACGAGCAGTTCTTC. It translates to CASSRTLYEQFF.

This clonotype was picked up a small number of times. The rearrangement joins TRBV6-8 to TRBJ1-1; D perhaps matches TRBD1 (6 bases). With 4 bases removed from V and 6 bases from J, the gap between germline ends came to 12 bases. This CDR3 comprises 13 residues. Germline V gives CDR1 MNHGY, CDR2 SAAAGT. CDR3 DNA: TGTGCCAGCAGTTTATTCAGGGGTGCTGAAGCTTTCTTT. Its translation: CASSLFRGAEAFF.

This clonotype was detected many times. CDR3 DNA sequence: TGTGCCAGCAGCGGAGTCCGGGACGGAAACACAGATACGCAGTATTTT. Protein sequence: CASSGVRDGNTDTQYF. The chain joins TRBV9 to TRBJ2-3; perhaps D is TRBD1 or TRBD2 (5 bases each). Trimming left V 3 bases short and J 2 bases short, with 16 bases between. This CDR3 has 16 amino acids. CDR1 SGDLS and CDR2 YYNGEE come from the germline V gene.

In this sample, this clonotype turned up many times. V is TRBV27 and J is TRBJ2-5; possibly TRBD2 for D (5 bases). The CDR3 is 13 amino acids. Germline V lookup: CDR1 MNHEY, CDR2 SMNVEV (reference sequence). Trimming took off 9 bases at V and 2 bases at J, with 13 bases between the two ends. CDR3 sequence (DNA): TGTGCCAGTAGAAAAGAGGGACAAGAGACCCAGTACTTC. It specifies CASRKEGQETQYF.